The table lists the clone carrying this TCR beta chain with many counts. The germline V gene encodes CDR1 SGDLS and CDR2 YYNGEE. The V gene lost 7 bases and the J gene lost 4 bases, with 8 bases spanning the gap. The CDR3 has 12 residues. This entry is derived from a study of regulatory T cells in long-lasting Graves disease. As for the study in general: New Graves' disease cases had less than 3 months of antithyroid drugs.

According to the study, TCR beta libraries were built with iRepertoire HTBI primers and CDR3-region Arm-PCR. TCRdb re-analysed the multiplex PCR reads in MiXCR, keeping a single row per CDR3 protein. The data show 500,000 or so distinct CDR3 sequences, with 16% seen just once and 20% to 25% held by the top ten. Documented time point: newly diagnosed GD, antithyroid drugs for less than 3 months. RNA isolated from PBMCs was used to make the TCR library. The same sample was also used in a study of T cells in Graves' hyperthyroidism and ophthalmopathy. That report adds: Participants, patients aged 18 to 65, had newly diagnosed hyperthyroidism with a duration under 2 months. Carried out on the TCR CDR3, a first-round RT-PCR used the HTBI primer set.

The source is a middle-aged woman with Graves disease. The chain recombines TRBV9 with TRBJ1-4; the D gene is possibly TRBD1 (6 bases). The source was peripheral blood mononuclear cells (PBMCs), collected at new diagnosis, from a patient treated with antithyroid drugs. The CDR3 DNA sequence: TGTGCCAGCGGACAGAATAATGAAAAACTGTTTTTT. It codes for CASGQNNEKLFF.